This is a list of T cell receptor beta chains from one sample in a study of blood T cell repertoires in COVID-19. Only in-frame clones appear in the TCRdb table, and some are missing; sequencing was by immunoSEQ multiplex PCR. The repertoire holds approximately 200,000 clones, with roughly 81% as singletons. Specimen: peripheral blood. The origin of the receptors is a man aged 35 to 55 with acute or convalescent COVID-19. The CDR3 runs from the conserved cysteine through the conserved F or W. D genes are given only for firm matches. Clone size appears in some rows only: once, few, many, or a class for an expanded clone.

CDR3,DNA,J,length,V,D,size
CASKQASNQPQHF,TGTGCCAGCAAACAGGCAAGCAATCAGCCCCAGCATTTT,TRBJ1-5,13,TRBV6-6,-,-
CASSLAGGTEKLFF,TGTGCCAGCAGCTTAGCCGGGGGAACTGAAAAACTGTTTTTT,TRBJ1-4,14,TRBV13,-,-
CASGRGSYGYTF,TGTGCCAGCGGCAGGGGAAGCTATGGCTACACCTTC,TRBJ1-2,12,TRBV5-5,-,-
CASSPGGRLNTEAFF,TGTGCCAGCAGCCCCGGGGGGCGATTGAACACTGAAGCTTTCTTT,TRBJ1-1,15,TRBV7-9,-,once
CASSPGLAYNEQFF,TGTGCCAGCAGCCCGGGACTGGCTTACAATGAGCAGTTCTTC,TRBJ2-1,14,TRBV7-2,-,-
CASSSTRYGNTEAFF,TGCGCCAGCAGCTCCACGAGGTACGGGAACACTGAAGCTTTCTTT,TRBJ1-1,15,TRBV5-1,-,-
CAWSGDRDLRAFF,TGTGCCTGGAGTGGGGACAGGGATTTACGAGCTTTCTTT,TRBJ1-1,13,TRBV30,TRBD1,-
CASSQDSYGYTF,TGTGCCAGCAGCCAGGACTCTTATGGCTACACCTTC,TRBJ1-2,12,TRBV3-1/TRBV3-2,-,-
CASSMYEGEKLFF,TGTGCCAGTAGTATGTACGAGGGTGAAAAACTGTTTTTT,TRBJ1-4,13,TRBV19,-,-
CASSATGNTGELFF,TGTGCCAGCAGCGCGACAGGGAACACCGGGGAGCTGTTTTTT,TRBJ2-2,14,TRBV9,-,-
CAWMSTLNTEAFF,TGTGCCTGGATGTCAACATTGAACACTGAAGCTTTCTTT,TRBJ1-1,13,TRBV30,-,once
CASSPGGRYEQYF,TGTGCCAGCTCACCAGGGGGCAGGTACGAGCAGTACTTC,TRBJ2-7,13,TRBV18,-,-
CASSLGQGWGEQYF,TGTGCCAGCAGCCTCGGACAGGGCTGGGGCGAGCAGTACTTC,TRBJ2-7,14,TRBV5-8,TRBD1,-
CASTSPTQETQYF,TGTGCCAGCACCTCACCTACTCAAGAGACCCAGTACTTC,TRBJ2-5,13,TRBV7-9,-,-
CASSYAGTEAFF,TGTGCCAGCAGTTACGCGGGTACTGAAGCTTTCTTT,TRBJ1-1,12,TRBV6-5,-,few
CASSQTGLGEQYF,TGTGCCAGCAGCCAGACAGGGCTCGGCGAGCAGTACTTC,TRBJ2-7,13,TRBV6-5,TRBD1,-
CASSLRVPSTEAFF,TGTGCCAGCAGCTTGAGGGTTCCTAGCACTGAAGCTTTCTTT,TRBJ1-1,14,TRBV7-3,-,-
CAWSGKPGQPEETQYF,TGTGCCTGGAGTGGTAAACCGGGACAACCTGAAGAGACCCAGTACTTC,TRBJ2-5,16,TRBV30,-,-
CASSPLLGGNEQFF,TGTGCCAGCAGTCCTCTACTTGGGGGGAATGAGCAGTTCTTC,TRBJ2-1,14,TRBV5-4,-,-
CASSLVGREDDEQYF,TGTGCCAGCAGCTTAGTGGGCAGGGAGGACGACGAGCAGTACTTC,TRBJ2-7,15,TRBV7-8,-,-
CASTGSSYEQYF,TGTGCCAGCACCGGGAGCTCCTACGAGCAGTACTTC,TRBJ2-7,12,TRBV6-6,-,-
CASSPGTGTNEKLFF,TGTGCCAGCAGTCCGGGGACAGGCACTAATGAAAAACTGTTTTTT,TRBJ1-4,15,TRBV6-1,TRBD1,-
CASSPRTGGEQPQHF,TGTGCCAGCTCCCCCCGGACAGGGGGAGAACAGCCCCAGCATTTT,TRBJ1-5,15,TRBV18,TRBD1,-
CASSYSGVTPLHF,TGTGCCAGCAGTTACTCGGGAGTGACACCCCTCCACTTT,TRBJ1-6,13,TRBV6-2/TRBV6-3,-,once
CASSLGGGTEAFF,TGTGCCAGCAGTTTGGGAGGTGGCACTGAAGCTTTCTTT,TRBJ1-1,13,TRBV12-3/TRBV12-4,-,-
CAISESGEHYLGAFF,TGTGCCATCAGTGAGTCGGGTGAACACTACCTTGGGGCTTTCTTT,TRBJ1-1,15,TRBV10-3,-,-
CATSDKPGTGGETQYF,TGTGCCACCAGTGATAAGCCCGGGACAGGGGGTGAGACCCAGTACTTC,TRBJ2-5,16,TRBV24-1,TRBD1,-
CASSLTGGYTDTQYF,TGCGCCAGCAGCTTGACAGGGGGGTACACAGATACGCAGTATTTT,TRBJ2-3,15,TRBV5-1,TRBD1,once
CASSSSPTGSGNTIYF,TGCGCCAGCAGCTCCTCTCCCACAGGATCTGGAAACACCATATATTTT,TRBJ1-3,16,TRBV5-1,-,-
CASSQDWRGPNTGELFF,TGCGCCAGCAGCCAAGATTGGCGGGGACCCAACACCGGGGAGCTGTTTTTT,TRBJ2-2,17,TRBV4-1,-,-
CASSVQGQANQPQHF,TGTGCCAGCAGCGTACAGGGACAGGCTAATCAGCCCCAGCATTTT,TRBJ1-5,15,TRBV9,TRBD1,-
CASSFASGYGYTF,TGTGCCAGCAGTTTTGCGTCTGGCTATGGCTACACCTTC,TRBJ1-2,13,TRBV12-3/TRBV12-4,-,-
CAWSGLGGGSYNEQFF,TGTGCCTGGAGTGGGTTGGGCGGGGGCTCCTACAATGAGCAGTTCTTC,TRBJ2-1,16,TRBV30,TRBD2,-
CSVVSGGHNEQFF,TGCAGCGTTGTTAGCGGGGGTCACAATGAGCAGTTCTTC,TRBJ2-1,13,TRBV29-1,TRBD2,-
CASSYAGINEKLFF,TGTGCCAGCAGTTACGCAGGAATCAATGAAAAACTGTTTTTT,TRBJ1-4,14,TRBV6-5,-,-
CASSFARNYGYTF,TGTGCCAGCAGTTTTGCCAGGAACTATGGCTACACCTTC,TRBJ1-2,13,TRBV27,-,-
CASRPLALGSYEQYF,TGTGCCAGCAGACCTCTAGCGTTGGGCTCCTACGAGCAGTACTTC,TRBJ2-7,15,TRBV6-2/TRBV6-3,-,-
CASSTRDRNTDTQYF,TGCGCCAGCAGCACACGGGACAGGAACACAGATACGCAGTATTTT,TRBJ2-3,15,TRBV5-1,TRBD1,-
CASMSGGYNEQFF,TGTGCCAGCATGAGCGGGGGCTACAATGAGCAGTTCTTC,TRBJ2-1,13,TRBV2,TRBD2,-
CASSTTSLGTQYF,TGTGCCAGTAGTACTACTAGCTTAGGGACCCAGTACTTC,TRBJ2-5,13,TRBV19,-,-
CASSQGAQDRAYGYTF,TGTGCCAGCAGCCAAGGAGCCCAAGACAGGGCCTATGGCTACACCTTC,TRBJ1-2,16,TRBV3-1/TRBV3-2,TRBD1,once
CASSVASRDTEAFF,TGTGCCAGCAGCGTAGCTAGCCGAGACACTGAAGCTTTCTTT,TRBJ1-1,14,TRBV9,-,-
CASSLSTAGEQYF,TGTGCCAGCAGTTTATCAACCGCGGGCGAGCAGTACTTC,TRBJ2-7,13,TRBV27,-,once
CASTPIGDSEETQYF,TGTGCCAGCACCCCCATCGGGGACTCGGAAGAGACCCAGTACTTC,TRBJ2-5,15,TRBV6-2/TRBV6-3,-,-
CASSALAGGPPDTQYF,TGTGCCAGCAGCGCCCTAGCGGGGGGGCCTCCAGATACGCAGTATTTT,TRBJ2-3,16,TRBV14,TRBD2,-
CASSRAPRELGDTQYF,TGTGCCAGCTCCCGCGCCCCGCGGGAGTTGGGAGATACGCAGTATTTT,TRBJ2-3,16,TRBV9,TRBD2,-
CASMLGGFPNSGNTIYF,TGTGCCAGCATGCTGGGGGGTTTCCCCAACTCTGGAAACACCATATATTTT,TRBJ1-3,17,TRBV11-2,-,-
CASSQDLDSSNYGYTF,TGCGCCAGCAGCCAAGATCTGGACAGTTCTAACTATGGCTACACCTTC,TRBJ1-2,16,TRBV4-3,-,-
CASSLGGKSGNTIYF,TGTGCCAGCAGCTTGGGAGGGAAGTCTGGAAACACCATATATTTT,TRBJ1-3,15,TRBV11-2,-,-
CASSLGRGGPQHF,TGTGCCAGCAGCTTAGGACGGGGAGGGCCCCAGCATTTT,TRBJ1-5,13,TRBV13,-,-
CASSLGGVNIQYF,TGTGCCAGCAGCTTGGGGGGGGTAAACATTCAGTACTTC,TRBJ2-4,13,TRBV5-4,-,-
CASSRDRAWTGYTF,TGCGCCAGCAGCCGGGACAGGGCATGGACTGGCTACACCTTC,TRBJ1-2,14,TRBV4-3,TRBD1,few
CASSFKTGNTEAFF,TGTGCCAGCAGTTTCAAAACAGGGAACACTGAAGCTTTCTTT,TRBJ1-1,14,TRBV2,-,-
CASSYSTGGPYGYTF,TGTGCCAGCAGTTACTCGACAGGGGGCCCATATGGCTACACCTTC,TRBJ1-2,15,TRBV6-6,TRBD1,-
CAWSVRFREQNTEAFF,TGTGCCTGGAGTGTACGATTCCGGGAACAGAACACTGAAGCTTTCTTT,TRBJ1-1,16,TRBV30,-,few